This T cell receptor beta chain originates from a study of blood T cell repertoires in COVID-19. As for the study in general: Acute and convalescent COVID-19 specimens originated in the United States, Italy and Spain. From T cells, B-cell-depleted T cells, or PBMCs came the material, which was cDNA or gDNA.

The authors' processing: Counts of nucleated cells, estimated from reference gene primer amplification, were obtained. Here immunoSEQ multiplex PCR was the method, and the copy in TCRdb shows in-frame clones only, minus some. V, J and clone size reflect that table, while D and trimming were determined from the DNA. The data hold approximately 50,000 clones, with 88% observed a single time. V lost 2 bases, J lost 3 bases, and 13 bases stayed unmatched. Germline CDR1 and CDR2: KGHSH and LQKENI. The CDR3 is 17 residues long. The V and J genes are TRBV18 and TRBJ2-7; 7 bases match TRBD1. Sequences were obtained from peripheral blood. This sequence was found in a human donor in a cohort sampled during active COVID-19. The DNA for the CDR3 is TGTGCCAGCTCACCATTAACACCGGACAGGACCTTCTACGAGCAGTACTTC. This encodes CASSPLTPDRTFYEQYF.